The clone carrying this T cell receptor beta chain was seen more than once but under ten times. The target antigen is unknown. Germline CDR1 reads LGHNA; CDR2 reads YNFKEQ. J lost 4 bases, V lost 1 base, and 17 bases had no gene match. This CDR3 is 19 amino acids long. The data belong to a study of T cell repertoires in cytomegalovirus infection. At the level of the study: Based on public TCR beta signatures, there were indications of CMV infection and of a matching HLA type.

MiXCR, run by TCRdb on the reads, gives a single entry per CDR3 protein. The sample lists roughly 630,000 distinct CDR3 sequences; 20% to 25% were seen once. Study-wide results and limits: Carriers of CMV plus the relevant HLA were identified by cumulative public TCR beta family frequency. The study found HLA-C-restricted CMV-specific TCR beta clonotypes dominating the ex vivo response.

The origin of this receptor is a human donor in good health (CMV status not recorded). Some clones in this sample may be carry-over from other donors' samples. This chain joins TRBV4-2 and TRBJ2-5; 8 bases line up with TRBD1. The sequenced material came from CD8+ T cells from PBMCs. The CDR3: CASSQVKQGVPVDRETQYF. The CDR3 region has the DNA TGTGCCAGCAGCCAAGTAAAACAGGGGGTCCCCGTGGACCGAGAGACCCAGTACTTC.